The 7 T cell receptor beta chains in this list originate from one sample, sequenced in a study of T cells after yellow fever vaccination. TCRdb reanalysed the 5' RACE reads using MiXCR and keeps one entry per CDR3 protein. Of 510,000 or so distinct CDR3 sequences in the sample, roughly a fifth were seen once. The material was PBMCs, obtained 15 days after the yellow fever booster vaccination. These receptors were obtained from a man under 40 who received the YFV17D yellow fever vaccine.

The V gene is TRBV20-1, the J gene TRBJ2-1, with D unresolved. The V gene lost 3 bases and the J gene lost 9 bases, with 9 bases spanning the gap. Germline CDR1 DFQATT, CDR2 SNEGSKA (reference sequence). The CDR3 is made up of 11 amino acids. The CDR3 here is CSASDVPEQFF. DNA of the CDR3: TGCAGTGCTAGCGACGTCCCTGAGCAGTTCTTC.

CDR3 sequence (DNA): TGCAGTGCTCCAGACAGGGGGGTGACTGAAGCTTTCTTT. Encoded protein: CSAPDRGVTEAFF. The chain has TRBV20-1 and TRBJ1-1, with 9 bases matching TRBD1. Per germline, CDR1 DFQATT and CDR2 SNEGSKA (reference sequence). V shed 5 bases and J 5 bases; nucleotides not matched to a gene: 6. This CDR3 is built from 13 residues.

This clonotype was seen a few times. V gene TRBV27 combines with J gene TRBJ2-2; no clear D. The CDR3 has 14 amino acids. The V and J ends lost 2 bases and 2 bases respectively, with 6 bases between them. Germline CDR1 MNHEY, CDR2 SMNVEV (reference sequence). The DNA for the CDR3 is TGTGCCAGCAGTTTACCCACTAACACCGGGGAGCTGTTTTTT. Amino acid sequence: CASSLPTNTGELFF.

The genes are TRBV4-3 and TRBJ2-5; no firm D call. Germline values: CDR1 LGHNA, CDR2 YSLEER. This CDR3 has 14 residues. V lost 2 bases to trimming and J lost 4 bases, with 11 bases between them. The CDR3 loop reads CASSQLLGVETQYF. For the CDR3, the DNA is TGCGCCAGCAGCCAACTACTTGGAGTAGAGACCCAGTACTTC.

The CDR3 here is CAASGGSHNEQFF. The CDR3 DNA reads as TGTGCCGCCTCCGGCGGGTCCCACAATGAGCAGTTCTTC. This sequence joins TRBV7-9 and TRBJ2-1; TRBD2 might be the D (5 bases). Trimming shortened V by 11 bases and J by 5 bases, and 16 bases separated the two germline ends. The CDR3 totals 13 residues. Germline lookup yields CDR1 SEHNR and CDR2 FQNEAQ (reference sequence).

V and J are TRBV19 and TRBJ2-3; maybe TRBD2 (5 bases). V lost 9 bases and J 11 bases, leaving 12 bases between the germline ends. Germline V lookup: CDR1 LNHDA, CDR2 SQIVND (reference sequence). This CDR3 has 10 amino acids. CDR3 DNA sequence: TGTGCCAGGCCTATCGGAGGGCAGTATTTT. Its translation: CARPIGGQYF.

In its sample, this clonotype was seen a few times. The chain recombines TRBV18 with TRBJ2-7; no clear D. Between the trimmed V and J ends, which lost 3 bases and 6 bases, there was a span of 21 bases. This CDR3 spans 16 amino acids. CDR1 is KGHSH and CDR2 is LQKENI in the germline V gene. The DNA for the CDR3 is TGTGCCAGCTCACCGAACTTTTCTAGGGTCCGAGGCGAGCAGTACTTC. It is translated as CASSPNFSRVRGEQYF.